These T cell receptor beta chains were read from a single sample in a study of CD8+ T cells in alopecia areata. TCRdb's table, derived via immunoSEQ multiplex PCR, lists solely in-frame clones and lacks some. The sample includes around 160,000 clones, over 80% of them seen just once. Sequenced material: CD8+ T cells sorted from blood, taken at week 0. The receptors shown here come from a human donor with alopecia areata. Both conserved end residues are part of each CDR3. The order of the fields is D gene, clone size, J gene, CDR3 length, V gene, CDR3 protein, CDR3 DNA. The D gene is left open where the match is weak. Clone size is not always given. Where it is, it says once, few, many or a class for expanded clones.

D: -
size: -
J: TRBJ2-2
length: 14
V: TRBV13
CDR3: CASSPGLSSGELFF
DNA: TGTGCCAGCAGCCCGGGGCTCTCTTCCGGGGAGCTGTTTTTT

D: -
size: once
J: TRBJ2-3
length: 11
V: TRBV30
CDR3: CAWSRSDTQYF
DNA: TGTGCCTGGAGTCGCTCAGATACGCAGTATTTT

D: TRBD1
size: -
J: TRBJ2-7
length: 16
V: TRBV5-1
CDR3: CASSPGTTGRVYEQYF
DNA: TGCGCCAGCAGCCCCGGAACGACAGGGCGAGTCTACGAGCAGTACTTC

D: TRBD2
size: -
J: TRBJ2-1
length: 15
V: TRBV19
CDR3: CASSIHVLAGVEQFF
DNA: TGTGCCAGTAGTATACATGTCCTAGCGGGAGTGGAGCAGTTCTTC

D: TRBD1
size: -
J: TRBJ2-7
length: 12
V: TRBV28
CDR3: CASSLAQGEQYF
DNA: TGTGCCAGCAGTTTAGCACAGGGGGAGCAGTACTTC

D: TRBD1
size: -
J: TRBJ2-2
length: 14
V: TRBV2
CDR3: CAIRQGEYTGELFF
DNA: TGTGCCATTCGACAGGGAGAGTACACCGGGGAGCTGTTTTTT

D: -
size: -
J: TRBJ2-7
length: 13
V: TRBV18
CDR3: CASSPPMSYEQYF
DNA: TGTGCCAGCTCACCACCGATGAGCTACGAGCAGTACTTC

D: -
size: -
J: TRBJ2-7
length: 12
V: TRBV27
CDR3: CASSLQGYEQYF
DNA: TGTGCCAGCAGCCTCCAGGGGTACGAGCAGTACTTC

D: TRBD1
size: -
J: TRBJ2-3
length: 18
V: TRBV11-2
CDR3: CASSRHRPGQGLRDTQYF
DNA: TGTGCCAGCAGCCGCCATCGCCCGGGACAGGGCCTTAGGGATACGCAGTATTTT

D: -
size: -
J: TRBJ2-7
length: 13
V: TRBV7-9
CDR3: CASSPAPSYEQYF
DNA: TGTGCCAGCAGCCCCGCGCCCTCCTACGAGCAGTACTTC

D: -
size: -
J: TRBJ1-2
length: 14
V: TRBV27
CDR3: CASSPDRANYGYTF
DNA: TGTGCCAGCAGCCCCGACAGAGCTAACTATGGCTACACCTTC

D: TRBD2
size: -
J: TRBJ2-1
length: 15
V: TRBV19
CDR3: CASTIAGLAGIEQFF
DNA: TGTGCCAGTACCATAGCCGGACTAGCGGGTATTGAGCAGTTCTTC

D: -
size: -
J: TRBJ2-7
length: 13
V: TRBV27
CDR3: CASTDSVSYEQYF
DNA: TGTGCCAGCACCGATAGTGTCTCCTACGAGCAGTACTTC

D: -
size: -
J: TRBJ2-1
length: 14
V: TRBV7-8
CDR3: CASGLGTPYNEQFF
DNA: TGTGCCAGCGGACTCGGGACCCCGTACAATGAGCAGTTCTTC

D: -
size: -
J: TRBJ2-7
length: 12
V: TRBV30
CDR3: CAWSVSGFEQYF
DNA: TGTGCCTGGAGTGTATCGGGATTTGAGCAGTACTTC

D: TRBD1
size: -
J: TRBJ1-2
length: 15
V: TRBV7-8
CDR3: CASSLGTGHLGGYTF
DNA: TGTGCCAGCAGCTTGGGGACAGGCCACCTGGGGGGCTACACCTTC

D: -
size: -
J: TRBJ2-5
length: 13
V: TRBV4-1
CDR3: CASSPEDYEKQYF
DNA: TGCGCCAGCAGCCCGGAGGACTATGAAAAGCAGTACTTC